Following are 30 T cell receptor beta chains from one sample sequenced in a study of blood T cell repertoires in COVID-19 (dated by TCRdb to the early 2020s). Library preparation was by the immunoSEQ multiplex PCR assay. TCRdb mirrors the immuneACCESS table, restricted to in-frame sequences. Some clones are absent from its copies; in checked studies, under half trace to an unresolved V gene, and the reason for the others is unknown. The table for this sample lists roughly 160,000 clones; 80% of them were counted only once. The ten biggest clones cover around 3.2% of the sample. Material: PBMCs or T cells enriched from blood (not recorded which). These receptors all stem from a woman aged 60-75 years who had recovered from COVID-19.

The rearrangement joins TRBV6-4 to TRBJ1-1; D gene unclear. The CDR3 loop spans 13 amino acids. V gave up 7 bases and J gave up 1 base, with 10 bases separating them. Germline CDR1 and CDR2: MRHNA and SNTAGT. The CDR3 region is CASITPGNTEAFF. The CDR3 DNA is TGTGCCAGCATAACACCAGGGAACACTGAAGCTTTCTTT.

The gene calls are TRBV4-1 and TRBJ1-2; TRBD1 aligns across 7 bases. V lost 3 bases, J lost 4 bases, and 8 bases stayed unmatched. The CDR3 length is 15 residues. Germline CDR1 is MGHRA and CDR2 is YSYEKL. The CDR3 DNA reads as TGCGCCAGCAGCCAGTTCACAGGGGACGTCTATGGCTACACCTTC. Translated, it gives CASSQFTGDVYGYTF.

The chain combines TRBV11-2 with TRBJ2-3; 11 nucleotides match TRBD2. Looked up from germline, CDR1 is SGHAT and CDR2 is FQNNGV. CDR3 size: 18 residues. Trimming took 1 base from V and 3 from J; bases not matched to a gene: 9. The CDR3 DNA reads as TGTGCCAGCAGCTTAGTGTGGGACCCTAGCGGGGGGACAGATACGCAGTATTTT. It translates to CASSLVWDPSGGTDTQYF.

V is TRBV10-3 and J is TRBJ1-1, with D uncertain. Trimming removed 1 base at V and 6 bases at J, with 6 bases between. Looked up from germline, CDR1 is ENHRY and CDR2 is SYGVKD. The CDR3 runs to 12 residues. DNA of the CDR3: TGTGCCATCAGTGAGTATTCTTCTGAAGCTTTCTTT. Translated: CAISEYSSEAFF.

V and J are TRBV5-1 and TRBJ2-1; the match to TRBD2 covers 9 bases. Germline CDR1 SGHRS, CDR2 YFSETQ. This CDR3 is 16 amino acids long. J gave up 4 bases and V 0 bases, and 5 bases lay outside the gene matches. The CDR3 reads CASSLGAGGTYNEQFF. The CDR3 DNA reads TGCGCCAGCAGCTTGGGAGCGGGGGGAACTTACAATGAGCAGTTCTTC.

The CDR3 sequence: CATTPPGIQYF. CDR3 sequence (DNA): TGTGCCACCACCCCCCCCGGTATCCAGTACTTC. V gene TRBV27 combines with J gene TRBJ2-5; no firm D call. Germline values: CDR1 MNHEY, CDR2 SMNVEV (reference sequence). The CDR3 sequence is 11 residues long. V was shortened by 10 bases and J by 10 bases, with 16 bases between the two germline ends.

V gene TRBV14 combines with J gene TRBJ2-7, with 7 nucleotides matching TRBD2. The CDR3 is made up of 15 amino acids. CDR1 is SGHDN, CDR2 FVKESK, per germline. V was pared by 0 bases and J by 6 bases, with 8 bases of the junction left unmatched. This CDR3 is CASSQDVLAIGEQYF. Written as DNA, the CDR3 is TGTGCCAGCAGCCAAGATGTACTAGCGATCGGCGAGCAGTACTTC.

V gene TRBV25-1 combines with J gene TRBJ2-7; possible D gene TRBD1, 6 bases. The V end was cut by 8 bases, the J end by 2 bases, with 10 bases between. Germline assignment: CDR1 MGHDK and CDR2 SYGVNS. The CDR3 spans 12 residues. CDR3 in DNA: TGTGCCAGCGGGGACATTCCCTACGAGCAGTACTTC. It specifies CASGDIPYEQYF.

V gene TRBV18 combines with J gene TRBJ2-2, with D possibly TRBD1 on 5 matching bases. The CDR3 consists of 13 residues. CDR1 KGHSH and CDR2 LQKENI come from the germline V gene. V was cut by 4 bases and J by 3 bases, with 6 bases left in between. The CDR3 protein is CASSLRDTGELFF. The CDR3 coding sequence is TGTGCCAGCTCACTCAGGGACACCGGGGAGCTGTTTTTT.

In the case of this clone: A read error may be the cause here, since a much bigger clone is one base away. In the same sample, other DNA sequences code for this CDR3. The rearrangement joins TRBV7-9 to TRBJ1-5, with D perhaps TRBD1 (5 bases). Trimming removed 0 bases at V and 5 bases at J, with 5 bases between. CDR1 is SEHNR and CDR2 is FQNEAQ in the germline V gene (reference sequence). CDR3 length: 13 amino acids. CDR3 bases: TGTGCCAGCAGCTTAGCCAGGGATCAGCCCCAGCATTTT. The encoded protein is CASSLARDQPQHF.

This clone came up once. The V and J genes are TRBV7-9 and TRBJ2-2; D gene unclear. The length of the CDR3 is 15 residues. From germline, CDR1 is SEHNR and CDR2 FQNEAQ (reference sequence). V was trimmed by 5 bases and J by 0 bases, leaving 10 bases between them. The CDR3: CASSPRRTNTGELFF. CDR3 bases: TGTGCCAGCAGCCCACGTAGAACGAACACCGGGGAGCTGTTTTTT. The entire variable domain, with the rest obtained from reference TRBV7-9 and TRBJ2-2, is as follows: DTGVSQNPRHKITKRGQNVTFRCDPISEHNRLYWYRQTLGQGPEFLTYFQNEAQLEKSRLLSDRFSAERPKGSFSTLEIQRTEQGDSAMYLCASSPRRTNTGELFFGEGSRLTVL.

DNA of the CDR3: TGCGCCAGCAGCTTGACTAGGACAGGGCCCTATGGCTACACCTTC. Translated, it gives CASSLTRTGPYGYTF. This chain connects TRBV5-1 to TRBJ1-2, with TRBD1 matching over 8 bases. V was pared by 1 base and J by 4 bases, with 6 bases of the junction left unmatched. The CDR3 covers 15 residues. The germline gives CDR1 SGHRS, CDR2 YFSETQ.

This clone was observed once. The V call is TRBV2, the J call TRBJ1-3, with TRBD1 matching 9 bases. The V gene's germline CDR1 is SNHLY and CDR2 FYNNEI. V was pared by 8 bases and J by 0 bases, with 5 bases of the junction left unmatched. The CDR3 sequence is 15 residues long. The CDR3 protein is CASVPTGGSGNTIYF. Here the CDR3 DNA reads TGTGCCAGCGTACCGACAGGGGGCTCTGGAAACACCATATATTTT.

The chain is built from TRBV9 and TRBJ2-1; TRBD2 might be the D (6 bases). Trimming took off 4 bases at V and 4 bases at J, with 15 bases between the two ends. The CDR3 has 15 residues. Germline CDR1 and CDR2: SGDLS and YYNGEE. The CDR3 DNA sequence: TGTGCCAGCAGCCCATTCGGGGGAGGATACAATGAGCAGTTCTTC. It specifies CASSPFGGGYNEQFF.

V usage is TRBV5-1 and J usage is TRBJ2-1; TRBD1 is a possible D gene (6 bases). The CDR3 runs to 15 residues. The germline V gene encodes CDR1 SGHRS and CDR2 YFSETQ. V was clipped by 0 bases and J by 8 bases, with 15 bases between them. This chain's CDR3 is CASSLESQGQDEQFF. In DNA form, the CDR3 reads TGCGCCAGCAGCTTGGAATCTCAGGGGCAGGATGAGCAGTTCTTC.

The chain links TRBV2 to TRBJ2-5, with TRBD2 identical over 10 bases. Germline lookup yields CDR1 SNHLY and CDR2 FYNNEI. This CDR3 has 15 amino acids. J lost 2 bases, V lost 3 bases, and 3 bases had no gene match. CDR3 protein: CASSDQRGGQETQYF. Written as DNA, the CDR3 is TGTGCCAGCAGTGACCAGCGGGGGGGTCAAGAGACCCAGTACTTC.

The chain carries TRBV6-5 and TRBJ1-2, with 7 nucleotides matching TRBD1. CDR3 length: 14 residues. Germline CDR1 MNHEY, CDR2 SVGAGI. The trim removed 6 bases at V and 14 bases at J, leaving 18 bases unmatched. CDR3 coding DNA: TGTGCCAGCAGGAACCGACAGGGTACTCTGAAAGGGACCTTC. Its translation is CASRNRQGTLKGTF.

This chain connects TRBV19 to TRBJ1-5; no clear D gene. The germline CDR1 and CDR2 sequences are LNHDA and SQIVND (reference sequence). The V end was cut by 6 bases, the J end by 9 bases, with 12 bases between. This CDR3 comprises 12 residues. CDR3 amino acids: CASRAGLRPQHF. CDR3 DNA sequence: TGTGCCAGTAGGGCGGGGTTGAGGCCCCAGCATTTT.

The chain links TRBV6-2 or TRBV6-3 to TRBJ2-7; TRBD1 matches at 9 bases. Germline values: CDR1 MNHEY, CDR2 SVGEGT. The CDR3 sequence is 17 residues long. The trim removed 2 bases at V and 0 bases at J, leaving 8 bases unmatched. Here the CDR3 DNA reads TGTGCCAGCAGTTACACTGAGGGACAGGGTCGCTCCTACGAGCAGTACTTC. It specifies CASSYTEGQGRSYEQYF.

The chain has TRBV5-6 and TRBJ2-7; D might be TRBD1 (6 bases). Trimming stripped 2 bases from V and 5 bases from J, with 14 bases between. This CDR3 has 14 residues. The germline CDR1 and CDR2 sequences are SGHDT and YYEEEE. The CDR3 nucleotides read TGTGCCAGCAGCTTAGACAGGATCATCGACGAGCAGTACTTC. Residues: CASSLDRIIDEQYF.

The rearrangement links TRBV2 to TRBJ1-2; D call uncertain. Trimming removed 3 bases from V and 4 bases from J, with 9 bases in between. Germline V gene sequence: CDR1 SNHLY, CDR2 FYNNEI. There are 13 residues in the CDR3. CDR3 amino acids: CASSESYGYGYTF. The CDR3 DNA reads as TGTGCCAGCAGTGAGTCTTACGGCTATGGCTACACCTTC.

The V gene is TRBV11-3, the J gene TRBJ1-1, with D possibly TRBD1 on 5 matching bases. This CDR3 comprises 16 residues. In germline, CDR1 is SGHNT, CDR2 YENEEA. V lost 0 bases, J lost 0 bases, and 11 bases lay in between. This CDR3 reads CASSLDPGVVNTEAFF. The CDR3 region has the DNA TGTGCCAGCAGCTTAGATCCGGGGGTAGTGAACACTGAAGCTTTCTTT.

The V and J genes are TRBV6-2 or TRBV6-3 and TRBJ2-1, with 11 bases fitting TRBD2. This CDR3 has 20 amino acids. The germline gives CDR1 MNHEY, CDR2 SVGEGT. J was trimmed by 0 bases and V by 0 bases; bases with no gene match: 10. Here the CDR3 DNA reads TGTGCCAGCAGTTACTCTACGGGGACTAGCGGTGGGAGCTCCTACAATGAGCAGTTCTTC. Translating it yields CASSYSTGTSGGSSYNEQFF.

CDR3 nucleotides: TGTGCCAGCAGCGTAAATCCAGACAGCCATAATTCACCCCTCCACTTT. Its translation: CASSVNPDSHNSPLHF. The chain links TRBV9 to TRBJ1-6, with D perhaps TRBD1 (5 bases). V lost 1 base, J lost 5 bases, and 13 bases lay in between. Per germline, CDR1 SGDLS and CDR2 YYNGEE. CDR3 length: 16 amino acids.

CDR3 sequence (DNA): TGTGCCAGCTCACCCGAGGACAGGTCCTTCGGCTACACCTTC. Amino acid sequence: CASSPEDRSFGYTF. The gene calls are TRBV18 and TRBJ1-2, with 7 bases that match TRBD1. Germline-derived CDR1 and CDR2 are KGHSH and LQKENI. After removal of 3 bases from V and 8 bases from J, the junction contained 9 bases not matched to a gene. This CDR3 is 14 amino acids long.

V is TRBV2 and J is TRBJ1-1, with D perhaps TRBD1 (5 bases). CDR3 length: 14 amino acids. Trimming left V 2 bases short and J 5 bases short, with 12 bases between. CDR1 SNHLY and CDR2 FYNNEI come from the germline V gene. The CDR3: CASSEFTGETEAFF. The DNA for the CDR3 is TGTGCCAGCAGTGAATTTACAGGAGAAACTGAAGCTTTCTTT.

The chain is built from TRBV5-6 and TRBJ2-6; 9 bases are shared with TRBD1. CDR3 length: 17 amino acids. Trimming took 4 bases from V and 0 from J; bases not matched to a gene: 5. Germline CDR1 is SGHDT and CDR2 is YYEEEE. This CDR3 reads CASSLGQGLSGANVLTF. CDR3 in DNA: TGTGCCAGCAGCCTGGGACAGGGACTCTCTGGGGCCAACGTCCTGACTTTC.

The gene calls are TRBV3-1 (or the pseudogene TRBV3-2) and TRBJ1-4; no firm D call. Germline CDR1 is LGHDT and CDR2 is YNNKEL (reference sequence). CDR3 length equals 18 residues. Trimming pared 2 bases from V and 12 bases from J, leaving 28 bases between. The CDR3 DNA sequence: TGTGCCAGCAGCCAATCCCTACTTTCTGGGGATACTAGGGTGGAACTGTTTTTT. Its translation is CASSQSLLSGDTRVELFF.

This sequence joins TRBV4-1 and TRBJ2-3, with 11 nucleotides matching TRBD2. The CDR3 totals 17 residues. After removal of 0 bases from V and 9 bases from J, the junction contained 11 bases not matched to a gene. CDR1 and CDR2 from the germline V gene are MGHRA and YSYEKL. CDR3 coding DNA: TGCGCCAGCAGCCAAGATCTAGTGCTAGCGGGGGGTGCGACGCAGTATTTT. Its protein product is CASSQDLVLAGGATQYF.

This clone was counted a single time. CDR3 nucleotide sequence: TGTGCCAGCAGCCAAGATCTTGGCGGATTATATGGCTACACCTTC. It is translated as CASSQDLGGLYGYTF. The chain couples TRBV3-1 (or the pseudogene TRBV3-2) to TRBJ1-2; D is ambiguous. The CDR3 sequence is 15 residues long. Germline-derived CDR1 and CDR2 are LGHDT and YNNKEL (reference sequence). V lost 0 bases, J lost 5 bases, and 13 bases lay in between.